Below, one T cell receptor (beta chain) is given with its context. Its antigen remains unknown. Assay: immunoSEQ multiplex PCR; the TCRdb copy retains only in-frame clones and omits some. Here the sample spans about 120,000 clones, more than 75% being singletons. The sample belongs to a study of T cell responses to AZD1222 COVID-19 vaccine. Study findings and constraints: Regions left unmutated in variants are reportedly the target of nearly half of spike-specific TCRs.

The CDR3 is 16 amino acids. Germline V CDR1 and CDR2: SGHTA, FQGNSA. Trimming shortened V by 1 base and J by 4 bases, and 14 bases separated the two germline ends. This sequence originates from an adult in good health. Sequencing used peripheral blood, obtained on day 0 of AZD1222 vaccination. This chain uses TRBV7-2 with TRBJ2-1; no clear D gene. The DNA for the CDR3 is TGTGCCAGCAGCTTAGTGCGGCTAGTAGTTTACAATGAGCAGTTCTTC. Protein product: CASSLVRLVVYNEQFF.